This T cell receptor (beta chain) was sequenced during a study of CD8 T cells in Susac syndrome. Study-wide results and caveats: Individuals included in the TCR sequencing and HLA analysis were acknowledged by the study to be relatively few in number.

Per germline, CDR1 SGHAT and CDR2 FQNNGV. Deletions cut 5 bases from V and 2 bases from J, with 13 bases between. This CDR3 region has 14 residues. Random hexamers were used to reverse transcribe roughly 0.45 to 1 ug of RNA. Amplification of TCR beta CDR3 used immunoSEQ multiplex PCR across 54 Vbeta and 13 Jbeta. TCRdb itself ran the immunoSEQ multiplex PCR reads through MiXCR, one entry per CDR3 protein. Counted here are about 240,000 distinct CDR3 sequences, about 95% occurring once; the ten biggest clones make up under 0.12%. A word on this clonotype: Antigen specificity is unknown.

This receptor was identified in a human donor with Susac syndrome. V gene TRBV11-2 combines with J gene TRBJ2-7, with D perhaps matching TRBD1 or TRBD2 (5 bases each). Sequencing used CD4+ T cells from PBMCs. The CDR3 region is CASSLKRGPYEQYF. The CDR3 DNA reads TGTGCCAGCAGCCTAAAGAGGGGTCCCTACGAGCAGTACTTC. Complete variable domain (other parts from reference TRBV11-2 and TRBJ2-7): EAGVAQSPRYKIIEKRQSVAFWCNPISGHATLYWYQQILGQGPKLLIQFQNNGVVDDSQLPKDRFSAERLKGVDSTLKIQPAKLEDSAVYLCASSLKRGPYEQYFGPGTRLTVT.